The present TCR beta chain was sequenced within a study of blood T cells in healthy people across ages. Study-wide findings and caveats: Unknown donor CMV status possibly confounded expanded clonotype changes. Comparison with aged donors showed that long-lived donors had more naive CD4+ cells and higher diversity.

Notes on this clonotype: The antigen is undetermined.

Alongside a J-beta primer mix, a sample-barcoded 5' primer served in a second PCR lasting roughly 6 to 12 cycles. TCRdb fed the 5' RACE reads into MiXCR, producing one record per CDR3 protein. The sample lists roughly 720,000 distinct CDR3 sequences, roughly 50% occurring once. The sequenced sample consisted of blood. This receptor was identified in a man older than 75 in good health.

CDR3 loop: CSVGAAASGANVLTF. The CDR3 bases are TGCAGCGTTGGGGCAGCCGCCTCTGGGGCCAACGTCCTGACTTTC. The chain joins TRBV29-1 to TRBJ2-6; D is ambiguous. Trimming left V 4 bases short and J 0 bases short, with 10 bases between. Germline lookup yields CDR1 SQVTM and CDR2 ANQGSEA. There are 15 residues in the CDR3.